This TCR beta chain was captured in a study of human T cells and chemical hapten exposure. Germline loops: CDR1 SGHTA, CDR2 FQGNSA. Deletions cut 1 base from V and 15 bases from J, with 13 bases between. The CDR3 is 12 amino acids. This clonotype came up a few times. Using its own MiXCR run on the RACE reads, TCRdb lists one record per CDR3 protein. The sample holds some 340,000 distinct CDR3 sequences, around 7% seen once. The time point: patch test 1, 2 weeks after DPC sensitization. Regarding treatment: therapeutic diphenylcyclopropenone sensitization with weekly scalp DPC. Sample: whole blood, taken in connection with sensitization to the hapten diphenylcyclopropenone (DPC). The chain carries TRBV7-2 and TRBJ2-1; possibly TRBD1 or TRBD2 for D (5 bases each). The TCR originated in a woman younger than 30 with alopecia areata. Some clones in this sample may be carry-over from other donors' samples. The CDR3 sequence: CASSLVGTDLFF. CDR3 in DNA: TGTGCCAGCAGCTTAGTAGGGACGGATTTGTTCTTC.